Below are 30 T cell receptor beta chains sequenced from a single sample in a study of Tregs in tolerant kidney transplant recipients. The repertoire was sequenced with immunoSEQ multiplex PCR; TCRdb's copy has only in-frame clones and lacks some. The sample includes 200,000 to 300,000 clones, roughly 80% of them seen just once. The sequenced sample consisted of CD4+ T cells from blood. These receptors all stem from a human donor in good health.

This clone was observed a single time. This chain joins TRBV18 and TRBJ1-2; TRBD1 agrees at 9 bases. The V gene's germline CDR1 is KGHSH and CDR2 LQKENI. The CDR3 has 16 amino acids. V lost 1 base to trimming and J lost 4 bases; unmatched junction nucleotides: 7. The CDR3 bases are TGTGCCAGCTCACCACTGGATCAACAGGGGGCCTATGGCTACACCTTC. This translates into CASSPLDQQGAYGYTF. Looking up the rest from reference TRBV18 and TRBJ1-2 gives the full variable domain: NAGVMQNPRHLVRRRGQEARLRCSPMKGHSHVYWYRQLPEEGLKFMVYLQKENIIDESGMPKERFSAEFPKEGPSILRIQQVVRGDSAAYFCASSPLDQQGAYGYTFGSGTRLTVV.

This clone came up a few times. The chain links TRBV12-5 to TRBJ2-2; possible D gene TRBD1, 5 bases. V was cut by 0 bases and J by 8 bases, with 13 bases left in between. There are 15 residues in the CDR3. CDR1 and CDR2 from the germline V gene are LGHNT and FRNRAP. CDR3 sequence reads: CASGLVQAVGGELFF. The CDR3 DNA reads as TGTGCTAGTGGTTTGGTACAGGCAGTCGGTGGGGAGCTGTTTTTT.

J is TRBJ1-1 and V is TRBV11-3; D remains ambiguous. CDR1 is SGHNT, CDR2 YENEEA, per germline. Trimming took 6 bases from V and 1 from J, leaving 12 bases between them. The CDR3 contains 14 residues. The CDR3 DNA follows: TGTGCCAGCAGTCAAGCGACGGAGAACACTGAAGCTTTCTTT. This codes for CASSQATENTEAFF.

The rearrangement joins TRBV18 to TRBJ2-7, with D hard to call. This CDR3 has 15 residues. Trimming took off 0 bases at V and 0 bases at J, with 9 bases between the two ends. Germline assignment: CDR1 KGHSH and CDR2 LQKENI. CDR3 residues: CASSPPGASSYEQYF. CDR3 coding DNA: TGTGCCAGCTCACCACCGGGTGCCAGCTCCTACGAGCAGTACTTC.

Comments on this clone: This sample includes further DNA sequences coding for the same CDR3. The chain uses TRBV18 and TRBJ2-5, with 7 bases lining up with TRBD1. The V segment lost 2 bases and the J segment 5 bases; nucleotides outside the gene matches: 2. There are 13 residues in the CDR3. CDR1 and CDR2 from the germline V gene are KGHSH and LQKENI. CDR3 sequence reads: CASSPDRAETQYF. CDR3 sequence (DNA): TGTGCCAGCTCACCAGACAGGGCGGAGACCCAGTACTTC.

The gene calls are TRBV5-4 and TRBJ2-5, with D perhaps TRBD1 or TRBD2 (6 bases each). Looked up from germline, CDR1 is SGHNT and CDR2 is YYREEE (reference sequence). The V and J ends lost 4 bases and 5 bases respectively, with 12 bases between them. This CDR3 comprises 13 residues. CDR3 DNA sequence: TGTGCCAGCAGCCGAAGGGGGGCGGAGACCCAGTACTTC. Amino acids: CASSRRGAETQYF.

CDR3: CASSLGGNSGNTIYF. The DNA of the CDR3 is TGTGCCAGCAGCTTGGGAGGGAACTCTGGAAACACCATATATTTT. The V call is TRBV5-8, the J call TRBJ1-3; D unresolved. This CDR3 is built from 15 residues. Between the trimmed V and J ends, which lost 0 bases and 0 bases, there was a span of 7 bases. In germline, CDR1 is SGHTS, CDR2 YDEGEE.

The rearrangement uses TRBV9 and TRBJ2-2; possibly TRBD1 for D (6 bases). Germline V gives CDR1 SGDLS, CDR2 YYNGEE. V was pared by 3 bases and J by 5 bases, with 14 bases between. The CDR3 spans 15 residues. DNA of the CDR3: TGTGCCAGCAGCGCCTCGGGACAAAGGACCGGGGAGCTGTTTTTT. Its protein product is CASSASGQRTGELFF. Full variable domain (outside the CDR3, taken from reference TRBV9 and TRBJ2-2): DSGVTQTPKHLITATGQRVTLRCSPRSGDLSVYWYQQSLDQGLQFLIQYYNGEERAKGNILERFSAQQFPDLHSELNLSSLELGDSALYFCASSASGQRTGELFFGEGSRLTVL.

The chain uses TRBV4-1 and TRBJ2-7; 8 nucleotides match TRBD2. The length of the CDR3 is 16 residues. Trimming took 0 bases from V and 2 from J; bases not matched to a gene: 6. Germline lookup yields CDR1 MGHRA and CDR2 YSYEKL. The CDR3 region has the DNA TGCGCCAGCAGCCAAGAATACACTAGCGGTACCTACGAGCAGTACTTC. It codes for CASSQEYTSGTYEQYF.

This clone was recorded only once. Written as DNA, the CDR3 is TGTGCCAGCAGTTACTCAGGGACAGGGGGCTATGGCTACACCTTC. Protein product: CASSYSGTGGYGYTF. The chain employs TRBV6-6 and TRBJ1-2, with 11 bases aligning to TRBD1. Germline V gene lookup returns CDR1 MNHNY and CDR2 SVGAGI (reference sequence). The V segment lost 0 bases and the J segment 4 bases; nucleotides outside the gene matches: 1. CDR3 size: 15 residues.

The V call is TRBV7-2, the J call TRBJ1-3; tentatively, D is TRBD1 (5 bases). The germline V gene encodes CDR1 SGHTA and CDR2 FQGNSA. The CDR3 totals 16 residues. V shed 2 bases and J shed 0 bases, with 11 bases lying between them. The CDR3 is CASSLRDPHSGNTIYF. CDR3 in DNA: TGTGCCAGCAGCTTAAGGGACCCCCACTCTGGAAACACCATATATTTT. Based on the CDR3 plus reference TRBV7-2 and TRBJ1-3, the full variable domain is GAGVSQSPSNKVTEKGKDVELRCDPISGHTALYWYRQSLGQGLEFLIYFQGNSAPDKSGLPSDRFSAERTGGSVSTLTIQRTQQEDSAVYLCASSLRDPHSGNTIYFGEGSWLTVV.

CDR3 coding DNA: TGCGCCAGCAGCCAAGATCTGAAGGGAACAGATACGCAGTATTTT. Translation gives CASSQDLKGTDTQYF. The V gene is TRBV4-1, the J gene TRBJ2-3, with no clear D. Germline CDR1 and CDR2: MGHRA and YSYEKL. The CDR3 covers 15 residues. V lost 0 bases and J lost 3, with 10 bases in between.

V usage is TRBV6-5 and J usage is TRBJ2-7; D may be TRBD2 (6 bases). Germline CDR1 and CDR2: MNHEY and SVGAGI. With 5 bases removed from V and 5 bases from J, the gap between germline ends came to 10 bases. The CDR3 loop spans 12 amino acids. Here the CDR3 reads CASSRGGDEQYF. In DNA form, the CDR3 reads TGTGCCAGCAGTCGAGGAGGGGACGAGCAGTACTTC.

This rearrangement joins TRBV9 to TRBJ2-7, with 10 bases lining up with TRBD1. CDR3 length: 16 residues. Germline V gene lookup returns CDR1 SGDLS and CDR2 YYNGEE. Unmatched junction bases numbered 7, after V lost 0 bases and J lost 4 bases. Written as DNA, the CDR3 is TGTGCCAGCAGCGTAGAAGGGAGGACAGGGGGATACGAGCAGTACTTC. Its translation is CASSVEGRTGGYEQYF. The whole variable domain, remainder taken from reference TRBV9 and TRBJ2-7, is DSGVTQTPKHLITATGQRVTLRCSPRSGDLSVYWYQQSLDQGLQFLIQYYNGEERAKGNILERFSAQQFPDLHSELNLSSLELGDSALYFCASSVEGRTGGYEQYFGPGTRLTVT.

The chain uses TRBV6-1 and TRBJ1-1; no reliable D call. From germline, CDR1 is MNHNS and CDR2 SASEGT. The CDR3 runs 15 residues. Trimming took 8 bases from V and 1 from J, leaving 17 bases between them. The CDR3 sequence is CASPRPHLGNTEAFF. The CDR3 nucleotides are TGTGCCAGCCCCCGACCCCATCTAGGGAACACTGAAGCTTTCTTT.

The chain recombines TRBV6-5 with TRBJ1-2; unclear D gene. The germline V and J ends were trimmed by 6 bases and 4 bases, with 12 bases remaining between them. CDR1 is MNHEY and CDR2 is SVGAGI in the germline V gene. This CDR3 is 13 amino acids long. CDR3 region: CASRDEGFYGYTF. In DNA, the CDR3 is TGTGCCAGCAGGGATGAGGGATTCTATGGCTACACCTTC.

The V gene is TRBV19, the J gene TRBJ2-5; 14 nucleotides match TRBD2. With V trimmed by 6 bases and J by 7 bases, 7 bases remained unmatched. The V gene's germline CDR1 is LNHDA and CDR2 SQIVND (reference sequence). The CDR3 is 15 amino acids. The CDR3 is CASSGTSGGLGTQYF. The CDR3 DNA reads as TGTGCCAGTAGCGGGACTAGCGGGGGCCTGGGGACCCAGTACTTC.

The chain links TRBV4-1 to TRBJ2-5; 11 positions match TRBD2. Germline loops: CDR1 MGHRA, CDR2 YSYEKL. Germline trimming cut 0 bases from V and 7 bases from J; bases unmatched to any gene: 16. CDR3 length: 19 residues. The CDR3 bases are TGCGCCAGCAGCCAAGATCTCAGGGCTAGCGGGGGGTTTCCCGGGACCCAGTACTTC. Amino acids: CASSQDLRASGGFPGTQYF.

The chain recombines TRBV9 with TRBJ2-5; D gene ambiguous. Per the germline V gene, CDR1 is SGDLS and CDR2 is YYNGEE. The V gene lost 0 bases and the J gene lost 1 base, with 13 bases spanning the gap. The CDR3 sequence is 16 residues long. The CDR3 region is CASSVAVEAPQETQYF. The CDR3 DNA is TGTGCCAGCAGCGTAGCGGTGGAAGCCCCCCAAGAGACCCAGTACTTC.

The chain employs TRBV7-6 and TRBJ1-2; a possible D gene is TRBD1 (6 bases). Germline V CDR1 and CDR2: SGHVS, FNYEAQ. The CDR3 has 13 residues. The V end lost 5 bases, the J end lost 2 bases, and 9 bases lay between the germline ends. Here the CDR3 reads CASSRQENYGYTF. CDR3 nucleotide sequence: TGTGCCAGCAGCCGACAGGAGAACTATGGCTACACCTTC.

The CDR3 reads CAWRRQGGGNEQYF. The CDR3 DNA sequence: TGTGCCTGGAGGCGACAGGGGGGAGGCAACGAGCAGTACTTC. The chain links TRBV30 to TRBJ2-7; TRBD1 agrees at 9 bases. V shed 3 bases and J 5 bases; nucleotides not matched to a gene: 8. This CDR3 is built from 14 residues. Germline V gene data show CDR1 as GTSNPN and CDR2 as SVGIG (reference sequence).

The rearrangement joins TRBV5-1 to TRBJ1-1; 7 bases fit TRBD1. Trimming took 4 bases from V and 1 from J; bases not matched to a gene: 7. Germline lookup yields CDR1 SGHRS and CDR2 YFSETQ. The CDR3 is 15 amino acids. CDR3 nucleotides: TGCGCCAGCAGCCACAACAGGGGCCAGAACACTGAAGCTTTCTTT. Translated, it gives CASSHNRGQNTEAFF.

The V and J genes are TRBV6-5 and TRBJ2-5; either TRBD1 or TRBD2 may supply D (5 bases each). The J call may not be correct, given that the DNA end is closer to TRBJ2-7. The CDR3 runs 14 residues. Germline values: CDR1 MNHEY, CDR2 SVGAGI. The CDR3 spells CASKRGDQVYEQYF. DNA of the CDR3: TGTGCCAGCAAAAGAGGGGATCAGGTGTACGAGCAGTACTTC.

The chain is built from TRBV5-8 and TRBJ2-1, with 8 bases matching TRBD1. J was trimmed by 1 base and V by 3 bases; bases with no gene match: 9. The germline gives CDR1 SGHTS, CDR2 YDEGEE. The CDR3 spans 17 residues. The CDR3 here is CASSSGQARGSYNEQFF. In DNA, the CDR3 is TGTGCCAGCAGCTCGGGACAGGCAAGGGGATCCTACAATGAGCAGTTCTTC.

The V and J genes are TRBV6-6 and TRBJ2-7, with D hard to call. The germline gives CDR1 MNHNY, CDR2 SVGAGI (reference sequence). The V end was cut by 5 bases, the J end by 5 bases, with 10 bases between. The CDR3 has 12 residues. The CDR3 sequence: CASSITGDEQYF. The CDR3 DNA reads TGTGCCAGCAGTATCACGGGCGACGAGCAGTACTTC.

The rearrangement uses TRBV5-1 and TRBJ1-1; tentatively, D is TRBD1 (6 bases). The CDR3 consists of 14 residues. Germline V gives CDR1 SGHRS, CDR2 YFSETQ. Trimming left V 3 bases short and J 4 bases short, with 13 bases between. CDR3 sequence (DNA): TGCGCCAGCAGCTGGCAGGGGTTGGGCACTGAAGCTTTCTTT. This encodes CASSWQGLGTEAFF.

V gene TRBV19 combines with J gene TRBJ2-7; 10 bases align to TRBD2. The CDR3 sequence is 15 residues long. With V trimmed by 6 bases and J by 4 bases, 9 bases remained unmatched. From germline, CDR1 is LNHDA and CDR2 SQIVND (reference sequence). The CDR3 DNA reads TGTGCCAGTAGCCTAAGTAGCGGGAGGTGTTACGAGCAGTACTTC. This encodes CASSLSSGRCYEQYF.

The chain uses TRBV2 and TRBJ1-3; TRBD1 matches 7 bases. Looked up from germline, CDR1 is SNHLY and CDR2 is FYNNEI. V trimming: 4 bases; J trimming: 4 bases; junction bases outside the gene matches: 10. The CDR3 length is 16 residues. CDR3 sequence reads: CASSADRSTFGNTIYF. CDR3 in DNA: TGTGCCAGCAGTGCGGACAGGTCGACCTTCGGAAACACCATATATTTT.

The chain joins TRBV13 to TRBJ1-1; weak D call: TRBD1 (5 bases). Germline V gives CDR1 PRHDT, CDR2 FYEKMQ (reference sequence). V lost 0 bases, J lost 9 bases, and 11 bases lay in between. This CDR3 contains 13 residues. The CDR3 DNA reads TGTGCCAGCAGCTTAGGCGGCGCAGGGCAAGCTTTCTTT. Translation gives CASSLGGAGQAFF.

Only a few counts were recorded for this clone. The V gene is TRBV5-1, the J gene TRBJ1-5; 7 nucleotides agree with TRBD1. V shed 0 bases, J shed 7 bases, and the junction held 7 bases outside the gene matches. Germline CDR1 is SGHRS and CDR2 is YFSETQ. The CDR3 contains 15 residues. The CDR3 region is CASSLGGGSRQPQHF. The CDR3 nucleotides read TGCGCCAGCAGCTTGGGAGGGGGCAGTCGACAGCCCCAGCATTTT.